Following are 14 T cell receptor beta chains from one sample sequenced in a study of cytomegalovirus exposure and HLA in healthy donors. 60 Vbeta and 13 Jbeta primers were used in PCR. Sequencing was performed with immunoSEQ multiplex PCR; in TCRdb, only in-frame clones are kept and a portion is missing. The listing contains around 100,000 clones. The material sequenced was PBMCs. These receptors came from a man aged 35 to 55 in good health and CMV-seronegative.

The chain has TRBV5-1 and TRBJ2-5; possibly TRBD2 for D (6 bases). The assigned J gene may be wrong: the sequence end matches TRBJ2-7 better. The CDR3 consists of 14 residues. CDR1 SGHRS and CDR2 YFSETQ come from the germline V gene. For the CDR3, the DNA is TGCGCCAGCAGCTTTAATAGCGGAGATTACGAGCAGTACTTC. It yields the protein CASSFNSGDYEQYF.

The V gene is TRBV7-9, the J gene TRBJ2-2; no clear D gene. Germline V CDR1 and CDR2: SEHNR, FQNEAQ (reference sequence). V lost 6 bases and J lost 5, with 10 bases in between. CDR3 length equals 13 residues. The CDR3 sequence is CASSSSVTGELFF. CDR3 bases: TGTGCCAGCAGTTCAAGCGTGACCGGGGAGCTGTTTTTT.

Notes on this clone: At one of its ends the junction is not consistent with the germline gene, which may arise from a read error. The V gene is TRBV19, the J gene TRBJ1-2, with 7 bases identical to TRBD1. This CDR3 region has 13 residues. Per germline, CDR1 LNHDA and CDR2 SQIVND (reference sequence). The CDR3 DNA sequence: TGTGTCAGTAGTATCCGGACAGGCTATGGCTACACCTTC. This encodes CVSSIRTGYGYTF. Full variable domain (missing parts from reference TRBV19 and TRBJ1-2): DGGITQSPKYLFRKEGQNVTLSCEQNLNHDAMYWYRQDPGQGLRLIYYSQIVNDFQKGDIAEGYSVSREKKESFPLTVTSAQKNPTAFYLCVSSIRTGYGYTFGSGTRLTVV.

The chain couples TRBV6-1 to TRBJ2-5; D uncertain. The CDR3 is made up of 12 amino acids. Trimming took off 2 bases at V and 2 bases at J, with 3 bases between the two ends. Per the germline V gene, CDR1 is MNHNS and CDR2 is SASEGT. CDR3 bases: TGTGCCAGCAGTGAACAGCAAGAGACCCAGTACTTC. Protein: CASSEQQETQYF.

Comment on this clone: Other DNA sequences in this sample translate to the same CDR3. The chain carries TRBV18 and TRBJ2-7; TRBD1 agrees at 8 bases. This CDR3 comprises 15 residues. Germline CDR1 is KGHSH and CDR2 is LQKENI. Germline trimming cut 0 bases from V and 2 bases from J; bases unmatched to any gene: 3. In nucleotides, the CDR3 is TGTGCCAGCTCACCACCCGGACAGGGCCCCTACGAGCAGTACTTC. Its translation is CASSPPGQGPYEQYF.

The CDR3 nucleotides are TGTGCCATCAGTGAGCCCCTGGCCGGGGACTACACCTTC. Translation gives CAISEPLAGDYTF. The chain uses TRBV10-3 and TRBJ1-2, with unresolved D. Germline V gene data show CDR1 as ENHRY and CDR2 as SYGVKD. This CDR3 contains 13 residues. The V gene lost 2 bases and the J gene lost 10 bases, with 14 bases spanning the gap.

The J gene is TRBJ1-4, the V gene TRBV5-1, with 8 bases identical to TRBD1. Germline V gene data show CDR1 as SGHRS and CDR2 as YFSETQ. This CDR3 has 17 residues. Trimming removed 4 bases from V and 0 bases from J; junction bases left unmatched: 8. The CDR3 region is CASSPGTGLATNEKLFF. The CDR3 region has the DNA TGCGCCAGCAGCCCGGGGACAGGCCTTGCAACTAATGAAAAACTGTTTTTT.

Concerning this clone: Additional DNA sequences in this sample encode the identical CDR3. The rearrangement joins TRBV7-2 to TRBJ2-5, with D tentatively TRBD2 (6 bases). Per the germline V gene, CDR1 is SGHTA and CDR2 is FQGNSA. The length of the CDR3 is 17 residues. The germline V and J ends were trimmed by 5 bases and 2 bases, with 21 bases remaining between them. CDR3 DNA sequence: TGTGCCAGCAGCCGGAAGCCGGGACTGGCGGTGCAAGAGACCCAGTACTTC. This translates into CASSRKPGLAVQETQYF.

The V gene is TRBV28, the J gene TRBJ2-7, with 8 bases aligning to TRBD1. V was clipped by 7 bases and J by 3 bases; unmatched bases: 11. CDR1 MDHEN and CDR2 SYDVKM come from the germline V gene. This CDR3 is 15 amino acids long. CDR3 in DNA: TGTGCCAGCAATATACCTACAGGGGGGTTCTACGAGCAGTACTTC. It is translated as CASNIPTGGFYEQYF. Full variable domain (rest looked up from reference TRBV28 and TRBJ2-7): DVKVTQSSRYLVKRTGEKVFLECVQDMDHENMFWYRQDPGLGLRLIYFSYDVKMKEKGDIPEGYSVSREKKERFSLILESASTNQTSMYLCASNIPTGGFYEQYFGPGTRLTVT.

The chain links TRBV9 to TRBJ2-7; D possibly corresponds to TRBD2 (5 bases). The CDR3 spans 14 residues. Trimming left V 0 bases short and J 5 bases short, with 12 bases between. Germline V gene data show CDR1 as SGDLS and CDR2 as YYNGEE. CDR3 sequence (DNA): TGTGCCAGCAGCGTAGGAGGGTTGGAGAACGAGCAGTACTTC. It is translated as CASSVGGLENEQYF.

As regards this clone: Mismatch with germline at one junction end may stem from a read error. This sequence joins TRBV5-6 and TRBJ1-2; no definite D call. Germline V gives CDR1 SGHDT, CDR2 YYEEEE. The CDR3 has 11 residues. For the CDR3, the DNA is TGTGCCAGCAGCTCAAACTATGGCTACATCTTC. It specifies CASSSNYGYIF.

J is TRBJ2-3 and V is TRBV11-2; 8 positions agree with TRBD1. CDR1 is SGHAT and CDR2 is FQNNGV in the germline V gene. The ends lost 1 base at V and 4 bases at J; junction bases unmatched: 7. The CDR3 is 16 residues long. The CDR3 DNA reads as TGTGCCAGCAGCTTAGGAGGCAGGGGGCGGCCAGATACGCAGTATTTT. This codes for CASSLGGRGRPDTQYF.

The chain links TRBV7-2 to TRBJ1-5; D unclear. The CDR3 loop spans 13 amino acids. CDR1 SGHTA and CDR2 FQGNSA come from the germline V gene. The V gene lost 1 base and the J gene lost 7 bases, with 8 bases spanning the gap. Here the CDR3 reads CASSLVLGQPQHF. CDR3 sequence (DNA): TGTGCCAGCAGCTTAGTACTAGGGCAGCCCCAGCATTTT.

V gene TRBV5-3 combines with J gene TRBJ1-2; D is perhaps TRBD1 (5 bases). TRBV5-3 falls under the ORF class, with uncertain function. Trimming shortened V by 0 bases and J by 5 bases, and 11 bases separated the two germline ends. The CDR3 is 14 residues long. In DNA form, the CDR3 reads TGTGCCAGAAGCTTGGATACAGGAGCATATGGCTACACCTTC. Translation: CARSLDTGAYGYTF.